This is a list of T cell receptor beta chains from one sample in a study of control samples from healthy donors and cancer patients. The repertoire was sequenced with immunoSEQ multiplex PCR; TCRdb's copy has only in-frame clones and lacks some. The data show about 40,000 clones, with 80% to 95% seen just once and 3.6% held by the top ten. The material sequenced was blood. These TCRs come from a woman in her forties or fifties in good health. The CDR3 runs from the conserved cysteine through the conserved F or W. The order of the fields is J gene, clone size, V gene, D gene, CDR3 DNA, CDR3 protein. The D gene is left open where the match is weak. Clone size appears in some rows only: once, few, many, or a class for an expanded clone.

>TRBJ1-1|-|TRBV7-9|-
TGTGCCAGCAGCCCCCAACAGGGGAACACTGAAGCTTTCTTT
CASSPQQGNTEAFF
>TRBJ2-2|-|TRBV27|TRBD1
TGTGCCAGCAGTTTATCAGGGACAGAGATTAACACCGGGGAGCTGTTTTTT
CASSLSGTEINTGELFF
>TRBJ1-6|once|TRBV7-2|-
TGTGCCAGCAGCTCCGAACAGGGACGAAATAATTCACCCCTCCACTTT
CASSSEQGRNNSPLHF
>TRBJ1-1|-|TRBV7-2|-
TGTGCCAGCAGCTTAAATAGTATAACCGCAAACACTGAAGCTTTCTTT
CASSLNSITANTEAFF
>TRBJ1-5|-|TRBV24-1|-
TGTGCCACCAGTGACTCGAATCAGCCCCAGCATTTT
CATSDSNQPQHF
>TRBJ1-5|once|TRBV7-2|TRBD1
TGTGCCAGCAGCTATATCGGACAGGGGGCTAGGTATAGCAATCAGCCCCAGCATTTT
CASSYIGQGARYSNQPQHF
>TRBJ2-5|once|TRBV28|TRBD2
TGTGCCGCGGGGCTAGCGGGGGGCTACGGACAAGAGACCCAGTACTTC
CAAGLAGGYGQETQYF
>TRBJ2-2|-|TRBV27|TRBD2
TGTGCCAGCAGTTGCGGACTAGCGGGGGGCCCCGGGGAGCTGTTTTTT
CASSCGLAGGPGELFF
>TRBJ1-6|-|TRBV14|-
TGTGCCAGCAGCCGTCCGGGCTTCTATTCACCCCTCCACTTT
CASSRPGFYSPLHF
>TRBJ2-5|-|TRBV6-6|-
TGTGCCAGCAGTCCGGGACTTCAGGGTCCCCAAGAGACCCAGTACTTC
CASSPGLQGPQETQYF